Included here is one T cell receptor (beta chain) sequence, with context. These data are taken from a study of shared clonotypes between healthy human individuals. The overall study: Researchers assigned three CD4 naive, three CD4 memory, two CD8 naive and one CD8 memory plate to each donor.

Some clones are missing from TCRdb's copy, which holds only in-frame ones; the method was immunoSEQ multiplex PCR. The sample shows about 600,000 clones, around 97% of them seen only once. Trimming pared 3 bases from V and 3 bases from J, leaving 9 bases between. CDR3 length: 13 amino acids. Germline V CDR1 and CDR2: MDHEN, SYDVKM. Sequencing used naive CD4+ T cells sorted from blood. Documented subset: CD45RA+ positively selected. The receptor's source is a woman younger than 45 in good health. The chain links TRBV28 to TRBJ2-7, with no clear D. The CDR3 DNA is TGTGCCAGCAGTTTTTACGCCCGCTACGAGCAGTACTTC. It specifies CASSFYARYEQYF.